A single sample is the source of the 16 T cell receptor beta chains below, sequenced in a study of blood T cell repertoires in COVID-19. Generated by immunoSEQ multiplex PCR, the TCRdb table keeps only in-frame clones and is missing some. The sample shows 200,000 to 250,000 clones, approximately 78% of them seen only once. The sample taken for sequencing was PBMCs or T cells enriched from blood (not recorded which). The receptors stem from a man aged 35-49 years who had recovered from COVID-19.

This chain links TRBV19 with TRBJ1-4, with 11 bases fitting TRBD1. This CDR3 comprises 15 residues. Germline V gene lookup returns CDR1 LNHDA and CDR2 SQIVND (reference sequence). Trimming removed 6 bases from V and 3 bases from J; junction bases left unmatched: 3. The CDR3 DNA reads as TGTGCCAGTAGGCCGGGACAGGGGGCTAATGAAAAACTGTTTTTT. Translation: CASRPGQGANEKLFF.

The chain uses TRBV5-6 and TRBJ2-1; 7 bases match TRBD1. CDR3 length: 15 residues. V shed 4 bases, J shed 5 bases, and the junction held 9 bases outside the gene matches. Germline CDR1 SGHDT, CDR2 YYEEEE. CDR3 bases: TGTGCCAGCAGCCATTTAACTACAGGGGACAATGAGCAGTTCTTC. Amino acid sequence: CASSHLTTGDNEQFF.

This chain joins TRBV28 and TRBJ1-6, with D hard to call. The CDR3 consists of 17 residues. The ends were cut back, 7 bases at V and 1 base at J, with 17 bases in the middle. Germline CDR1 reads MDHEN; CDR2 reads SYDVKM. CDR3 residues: CASTTGRDPSYNSPLHF. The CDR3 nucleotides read TGTGCCAGCACCACTGGGAGGGATCCGTCCTATAATTCACCCCTCCACTTT.

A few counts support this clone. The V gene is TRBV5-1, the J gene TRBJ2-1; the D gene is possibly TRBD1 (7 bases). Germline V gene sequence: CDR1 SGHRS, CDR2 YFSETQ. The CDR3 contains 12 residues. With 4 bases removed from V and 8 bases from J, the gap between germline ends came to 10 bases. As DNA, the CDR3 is TGCGCCAGCAGCGGAGGGGGCCATGAGCAGTTCTTC. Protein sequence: CASSGGGHEQFF.

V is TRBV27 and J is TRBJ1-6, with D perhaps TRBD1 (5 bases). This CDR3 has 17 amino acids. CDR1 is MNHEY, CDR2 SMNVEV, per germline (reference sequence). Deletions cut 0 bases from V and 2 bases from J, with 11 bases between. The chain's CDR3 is CASSLSLGGPYNSPLHF. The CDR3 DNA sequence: TGTGCCAGCAGTTTATCTTTGGGGGGTCCCTATAATTCACCCCTCCACTTT.

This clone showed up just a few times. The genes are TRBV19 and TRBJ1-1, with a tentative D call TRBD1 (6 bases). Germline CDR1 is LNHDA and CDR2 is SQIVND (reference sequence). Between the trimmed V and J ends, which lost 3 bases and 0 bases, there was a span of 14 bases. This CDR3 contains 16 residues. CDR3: CASSILSDSLNTEAFF. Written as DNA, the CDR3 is TGTGCCAGTAGTATTCTCTCGGACAGCCTGAACACTGAAGCTTTCTTT.

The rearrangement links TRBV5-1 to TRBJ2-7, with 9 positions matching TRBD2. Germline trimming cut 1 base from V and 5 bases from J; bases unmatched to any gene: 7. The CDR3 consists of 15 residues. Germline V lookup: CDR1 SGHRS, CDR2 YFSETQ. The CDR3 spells CASSLIVAGANEQYF. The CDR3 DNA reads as TGCGCCAGCAGCTTGATAGTAGCGGGAGCGAACGAGCAGTACTTC.

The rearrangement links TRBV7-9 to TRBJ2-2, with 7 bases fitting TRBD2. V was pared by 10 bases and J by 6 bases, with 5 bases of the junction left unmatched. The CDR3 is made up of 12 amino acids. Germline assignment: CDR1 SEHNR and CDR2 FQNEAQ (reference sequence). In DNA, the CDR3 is TGTGCCATCCGGGGGGAGGCCGGGGAGCTGTTTTTT. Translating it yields CAIRGEAGELFF. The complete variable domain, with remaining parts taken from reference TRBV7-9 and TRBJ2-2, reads DTGVSQNPRHKITKRGQNVTFRCDPISEHNRLYWYRQTLGQGPEFLTYFQNEAQLEKSRLLSDRFSAERPKGSFSTLEIQRTEQGDSAMYLCAIRGEAGELFFGEGSRLTVL.

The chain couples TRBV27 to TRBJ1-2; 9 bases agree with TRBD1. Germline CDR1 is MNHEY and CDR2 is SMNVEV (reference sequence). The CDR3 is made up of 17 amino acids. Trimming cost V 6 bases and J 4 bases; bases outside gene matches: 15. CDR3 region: CASSFSDSRTGVYGYTF. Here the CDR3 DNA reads TGTGCCAGCAGCTTCTCCGATAGCAGGACAGGGGTCTATGGCTACACCTTC.

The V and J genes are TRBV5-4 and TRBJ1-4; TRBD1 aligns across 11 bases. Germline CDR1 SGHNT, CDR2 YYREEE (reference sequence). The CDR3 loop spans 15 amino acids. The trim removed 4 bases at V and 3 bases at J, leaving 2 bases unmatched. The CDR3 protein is CASSGQGAPNEKLFF. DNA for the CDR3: TGTGCCAGCAGCGGACAGGGGGCACCTAATGAAAAACTGTTTTTT. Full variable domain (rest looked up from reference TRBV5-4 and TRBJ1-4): ETGVTQSPTHLIKTRGQQVTLRCSSQSGHNTVSWYQQALGQGPQFIFQYYREEENGRGNFPPRFSGLQFPNYSSELNVNALELDDSALYLCASSGQGAPNEKLFFGSGTQLSVL.

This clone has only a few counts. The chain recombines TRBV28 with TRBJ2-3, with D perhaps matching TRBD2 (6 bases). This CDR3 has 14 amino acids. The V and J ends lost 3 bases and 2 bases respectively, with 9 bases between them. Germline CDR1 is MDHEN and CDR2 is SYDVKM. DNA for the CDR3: TGTGCCAGCAGTTTTGCTAGCGACACAGATACGCAGTATTTT. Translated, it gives CASSFASDTDTQYF.

This CDR3 reads CASSHGTGTYEQYF. DNA of the CDR3: TGCGCCAGCAGCCACGGGACAGGAACCTACGAGCAGTACTTC. The rearrangement uses TRBV4-1 and TRBJ2-7; 8 bases match TRBD1. Germline values: CDR1 MGHRA, CDR2 YSYEKL. The CDR3 has 14 residues. Trimming cost V 3 bases and J 2 bases; bases outside gene matches: 3.

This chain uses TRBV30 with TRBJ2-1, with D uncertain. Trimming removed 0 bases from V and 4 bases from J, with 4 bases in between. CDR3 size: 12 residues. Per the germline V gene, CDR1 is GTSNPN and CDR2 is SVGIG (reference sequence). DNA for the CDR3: TGTGCCTGGAGTGTTCGGTACAATGAGCAGTTCTTC. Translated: CAWSVRYNEQFF.

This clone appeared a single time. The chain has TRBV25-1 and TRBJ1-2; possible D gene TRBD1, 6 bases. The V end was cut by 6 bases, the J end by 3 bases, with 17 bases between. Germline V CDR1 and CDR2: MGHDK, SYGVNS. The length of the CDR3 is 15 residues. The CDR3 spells CASSALPGADYGYTF. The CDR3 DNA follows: TGTGCCAGCAGCGCCTTGCCAGGGGCGGACTATGGCTACACCTTC.

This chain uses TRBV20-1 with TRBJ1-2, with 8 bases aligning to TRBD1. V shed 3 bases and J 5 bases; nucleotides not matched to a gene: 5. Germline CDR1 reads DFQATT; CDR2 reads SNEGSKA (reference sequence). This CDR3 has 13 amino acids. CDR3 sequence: CSASRTGKYGYTF. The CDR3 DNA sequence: TGCAGTGCTAGTAGGACAGGGAAATATGGCTACACCTTC.

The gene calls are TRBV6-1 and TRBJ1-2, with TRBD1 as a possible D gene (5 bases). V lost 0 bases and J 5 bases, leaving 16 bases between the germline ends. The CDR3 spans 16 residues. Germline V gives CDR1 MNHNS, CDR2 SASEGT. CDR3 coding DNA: TGTGCCAGCAGTGAAGCTTCCCCCCGGGAGGGGTATGGCTACACCTTC. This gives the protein CASSEASPREGYGYTF.